This T cell receptor (beta chain) was observed in a study of blood T cells in healthy people across ages. Study-level points and caveats: Whereas aged donors had fewer naive CD4+ cells, long-lived donors had more of them and higher diversity.

Sample-barcoded 5' priming and a J-beta primer mix drove a second PCR of roughly 6 to 12 cycles. TCRdb reprocessed the 5' RACE reads via MiXCR and lists one record per CDR3 protein. The sample lists some 920,000 distinct CDR3 sequences; just over 50% were seen once. This clonotype has only one observation. Its specificity is unknown. V gave up 3 bases and J gave up 10 bases; unmatched junction bases: 9. Looked up from germline, CDR1 is SGHNT and CDR2 is YENEEA. The CDR3 loop spans 14 amino acids. Sequencing was carried out using blood. The chain joins TRBV11-3 to TRBJ2-1; 7 bases align to TRBD1. This TCR derives from a woman aged 55-70 years in good health. Written as DNA, the CDR3 is TGTGCCAGCAGCTTCAAGCCAGGGGGATTCGAGCAGTTCTTC. Translating it yields CASSFKPGGFEQFF.